This is a list of T cell receptor beta chains from one sample in a study of cytomegalovirus exposure and HLA in healthy donors. Profiled with immunoSEQ multiplex PCR; TCRdb holds only in-frame clones, not every one. The sample records 250,000 to 400,000 clones, around 90% being singletons. Sequenced: PBMCs. The receptors shown here come from a man aged 25 to 40 in good health and CMV-seronegative. CDR3s include the opening cysteine and the closing phenylalanine or tryptophan. A D gene is named only where the DNA matches it firmly. A row's size may be missing; if present it is once, few, many or a size class.

clone_size j_call v_call d_call cdr3_length cdr3_aa cdr3_nt
. TRBJ1-5 TRBV27 TRBD1 15 CASSRDSYSNQPQHF TGTGCCAGCAGTCGGGACAGCTATAGCAATCAGCCCCAGCATTTT
. TRBJ1-2 TRBV10-2 TRBD1 14 CASLVPDREHGYTF TGCGCCAGCCTTGTCCCAGACAGGGAACATGGCTACACCTTC
once TRBJ2-5 TRBV7-9 TRBD1 14 CASSSRDSYETQYF TGTGCCAGCAGCTCAAGGGACAGTTATGAGACCCAGTACTTC
. TRBJ2-1 TRBV27 . 15 CASSYQQGGGDEQFF TGTGCCAGCAGTTACCAACAGGGAGGGGGGGACGAGCAGTTCTTC
. TRBJ2-3 TRBV7-2 TRBD2 15 CASSGAGAFTDTQYF TGTGCCAGCAGCGGAGCGGGGGCTTTCACAGATACGCAGTATTTT
. TRBJ1-1 TRBV7-6 TRBD1 14 CASSSGQSQTEAFF TGTGCCAGCAGCTCGGGACAGTCCCAGACTGAAGCTTTCTTT
once TRBJ1-2 TRBV25-1 . 15 CASSVLQESNYGYTF TGTGCCAGCAGTGTCTTACAGGAATCTAACTATGGCTACACCTTC
. TRBJ2-3 TRBV14 TRBD2 20 CASSQRTGTSGRASTDTQYF TGTGCCAGCAGCCAAAGAACCGGGACTAGCGGACGCGCTAGCACAGATACGCAGTATTTT
. TRBJ2-5 TRBV15 . 14 CATSRVGRGETQYF TGTGCCACCAGCAGAGTTGGCAGGGGAGAGACCCAGTACTTC
. TRBJ1-6 TRBV11-2 TRBD1 16 CASSFHRDRAYSPLHF TGTGCCAGCAGCTTCCACCGGGACAGGGCATATTCACCCCTCCACTTT
. TRBJ1-5 TRBV19 TRBD1 17 CASSTTPGTGPGQPQHF TGTGCCAGTAGTACGACCCCCGGGACAGGGCCCGGCCAGCCCCAGCATTTT
. TRBJ2-7 TRBV23-1 . 14 CASSPGAPPYEQYF TGCGCCAGCAGCCCAGGTGCCCCTCCCTACGAGCAGTACTTC
once TRBJ2-1 TRBV5-1 . 14 CASSFRTVYNEQFF TGCGCCAGCAGCTTCCGGACAGTTTACAATGAGCAGTTCTTC
. TRBJ1-6 TRBV11-2 . 15 CASSPDRNYNSPLHF TGTGCCAGCAGCCCAGACAGAAATTATAATTCACCCCTCCACTTT
. TRBJ1-2 TRBV12-5 . 17 CASGFGPTQLANYGYTF TGTGCTAGTGGTTTCGGCCCCACACAGTTAGCTAACTATGGCTACACCTTC
. TRBJ1-6 TRBV27 . 16 CASSFGRGADNSPLHF TGTGCCAGCAGTTTTGGCAGGGGCGCAGATAATTCACCCCTCCACTTT
. TRBJ2-5 TRBV18 TRBD1 13 CASSRDRLETQYF TGTGCCAGCTCGCGGGACAGGCTGGAGACCCAGTACTTC
. TRBJ1-4 TRBV6-5 TRBD1 13 CASGRDRVEKLFF TGTGCCAGCGGCCGGGACAGGGTTGAAAAACTGTTTTTT
. TRBJ1-2 TRBV6-1 . 15 CASSDLLGPRGGYTF TGTGCCAGCAGTGACCTCCTAGGGCCCCGGGGTGGCTACACCTTC
. TRBJ2-2 TRBV13 . 12 CASSLDTGELFF TGTGCCAGCAGCCTCGACACGGGGGAGCTGTTTTTT
. TRBJ1-2 TRBV5-4 . 14 CASSLFQGNYGYTF TGTGCCAGCAGCTTGTTCCAGGGAAACTATGGCTACACCTTC
. TRBJ1-1 TRBV12-5 TRBD1 14 CASGLVGGGTEAFF TGTGCTAGTGGTTTAGTAGGGGGCGGCACTGAAGCTTTCTTT
. TRBJ1-4 TRBV5-4 . 15 CASRLGEATNEKLFF TGTGCCAGCAGGCTAGGGGAGGCAACTAATGAAAAACTGTTTTTT
. TRBJ2-1 TRBV5-1 . 17 CASSSSWGGDSYNEQFF TGCGCCAGCAGCTCCTCCTGGGGCGGGGACTCCTACAATGAGCAGTTCTTC
once TRBJ2-1 TRBV5-8 . 15 CASSFAVGGGDEQFF TGTGCCAGCAGCTTTGCAGTGGGGGGAGGCGATGAGCAGTTCTTC
. TRBJ2-3 TRBV4-1 . 17 CASSLLTPGLLTDTQYF TGCGCCAGCAGCCTTCTTACTCCGGGACTGCTGACAGATACGCAGTATTTT
. TRBJ1-2 TRBV2 TRBD1 13 CASSGTGGESYTF TGTGCCAGCAGTGGCACAGGGGGGGAAAGCTACACCTTC
. TRBJ1-2 TRBV5-1 . 15 CASSGGQLANYGYTF TGCGCCAGCAGCGGAGGTCAACTAGCTAACTATGGCTACACCTTC
. TRBJ2-7 TRBV27 . 13 CASSLGQYYEQYF TGTGCCAGCAGTTTAGGACAGTACTACGAGCAGTACTTC
. TRBJ1-1 TRBV9 . 14 CASSTLGGNTEAFF TGTGCCAGCAGCACCCTAGGAGGTAACACTGAAGCTTTCTTT
. TRBJ1-3 TRBV12-5 . 15 CASGPSGTLGNTIYF TGTGCTAGTGGTCCCTCCGGGACATTGGGAAACACCATATATTTT
. TRBJ1-4 TRBV6-5 TRBD1 15 CASRDRDSANEKLFF TGTGCCAGCAGAGACCGGGACAGCGCTAATGAAAAACTGTTTTTT
once TRBJ2-1 TRBV11-2 TRBD2 16 CASSLFGRGGVDEQFF TGTGCCAGCAGCTTGTTTGGTCGGGGGGGCGTCGATGAGCAGTTCTTC
. TRBJ2-1 TRBV6-5 TRBD2 16 CASSYSGTIPYNEQFF TGTGCCAGCAGTTATTCCGGGACTATCCCCTACAATGAGCAGTTCTTC
. TRBJ2-7 TRBV9 . 14 CASSQRTESYEQYF TGTGCCAGCAGCCAGAGGACAGAGAGCTACGAGCAGTACTTC
. TRBJ2-7 TRBV6-5 . 13 CASSYASPYEQYF TGTGCCAGCAGTTACGCTAGCCCCTACGAGCAGTACTTC
few TRBJ1-6 TRBV7-2 TRBD1 15 CASSPRTGTNSPLHF TGTGCCAGCAGCCCGCGGACAGGAACGAATTCACCCCTCCACTTT
. TRBJ1-4 TRBV6-1 . 14 CASKRVATNEKLFF TGTGCCAGCAAGAGGGTTGCAACTAATGAAAAACTGTTTTTT
. TRBJ1-5 TRBV7-8 TRBD1 16 CASSPGTGGDGQPQHF TGTGCCAGCAGCCCCGGGACAGGGGGTGATGGTCAGCCCCAGCATTTT
. TRBJ1-6 TRBV4-3 . 13 CASSQDINSPLHF TGCGCCAGCAGCCAAGATATTAATTCACCCCTCCACTTT
. TRBJ1-2 TRBV6-4 . 13 CASSPEDTGGYTF TGTGCCAGCAGCCCCGAGGACACAGGTGGCTACACCTTC
. TRBJ1-2 TRBV5-1 TRBD1 14 CASSLGGQGVGYTF TGCGCCAGCAGCTTGGGAGGACAGGGGGTTGGCTACACCTTC